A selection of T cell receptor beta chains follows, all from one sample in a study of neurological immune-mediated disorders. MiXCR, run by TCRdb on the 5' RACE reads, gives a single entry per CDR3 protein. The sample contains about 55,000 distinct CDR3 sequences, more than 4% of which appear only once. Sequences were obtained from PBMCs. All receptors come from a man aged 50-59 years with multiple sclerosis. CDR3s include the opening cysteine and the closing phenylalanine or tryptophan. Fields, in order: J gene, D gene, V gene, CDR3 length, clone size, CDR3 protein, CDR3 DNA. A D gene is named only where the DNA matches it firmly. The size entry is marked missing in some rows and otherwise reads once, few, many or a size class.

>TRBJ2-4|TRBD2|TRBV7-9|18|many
CASSSLAGDQEAKNIQYF
TGTGCCAGCAGCTCTTTAGCGGGAGATCAGGAGGCCAAAAACATTCAGTACTTC
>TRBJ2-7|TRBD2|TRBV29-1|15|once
CSALLAGGATGEQYF
TGCAGCGCCCTACTAGCGGGGGGTGCTACGGGGGAGCAGTACTTC
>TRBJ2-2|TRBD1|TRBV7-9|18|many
CASSFPIDRGRNTGELFF
TGTGCCAGCAGCTTTCCGATTGACAGGGGGAGAAACACCGGGGAGCTGTTTTTT
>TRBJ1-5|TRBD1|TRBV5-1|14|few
CASSLGTGGRPQHF
TGCGCCAGCAGCTTGGGGACAGGGGGCCGGCCCCAGCATTTT
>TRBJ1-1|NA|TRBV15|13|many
CATSRDGGTEAFF
TGTGCCACCAGCAGAGATGGGGGAACTGAAGCTTTCTTT
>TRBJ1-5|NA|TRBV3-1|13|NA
CASSQDRLQPQNF
TGTGCCAGCAGCCAAGACAGGTTACAGCCCCAGAATTTT
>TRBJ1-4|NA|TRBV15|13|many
CATRRQGSEKLFF
TGTGCCACCCGTAGGCAGGGGAGTGAAAAACTGTTTTTT
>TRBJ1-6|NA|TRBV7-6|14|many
CASSLSTGASPLHF
TGTGCCAGCAGCTTATCGACAGGAGCTTCACCCCTCCACTTT
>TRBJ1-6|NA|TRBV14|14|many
CASSQGRELSPLHF
TGTGCCAGCAGCCAAGGCAGGGAGCTTTCACCCCTCCACTTT
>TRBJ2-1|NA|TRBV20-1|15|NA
CSATYDLSSYNEQFF
TGCAGTGCGACTTACGACCTTTCTTCCTACAATGAGCAGTTCTTC
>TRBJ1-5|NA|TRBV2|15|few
CASSEERTVNQPQHF
TGTGCCAGCAGTGAAGAGAGGACAGTCAATCAGCCCCAGCATTTT
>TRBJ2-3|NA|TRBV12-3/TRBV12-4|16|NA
CASSDSSIASTDTQYF
TGTGCCAGCTCTGACAGTTCAATAGCTAGCACAGATACGCAGTATTTT
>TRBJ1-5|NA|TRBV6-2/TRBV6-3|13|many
CASSYRDNQPQNF
TGTGCCAGCAGTTACCGGGACAATCAGCCCCAGAATTTT
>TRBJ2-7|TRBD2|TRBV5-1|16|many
CASSLATGLAGQEQYF
TGCGCCAGCAGCTTGGCGACGGGACTAGCGGGCCAGGAGCAGTACTTC
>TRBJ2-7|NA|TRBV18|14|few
CASSPPVGVGEQYF
TGTGCCAGCTCGCCCCCCGTTGGGGTAGGGGAGCAGTACTTC
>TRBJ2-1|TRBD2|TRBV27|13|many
CASSPPDPRGEFF
TGTGCCAGCAGTCCACCTGACCCCCGGGGGGAGTTCTTC
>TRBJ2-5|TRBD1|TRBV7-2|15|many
CASSVRQGAGETQYF
TGTGCCAGCAGCGTTCGACAGGGGGCTGGAGAGACCCAGTACTTC
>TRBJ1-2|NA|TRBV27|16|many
CASSPIPQPGDYGYTF
TGTGCCAGCAGTCCTATACCCCAACCAGGGGACTATGGCTACACCTTC
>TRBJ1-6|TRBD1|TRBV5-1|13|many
CASSLQGESPLHF
TGCGCCAGCAGCTTGCAGGGGGAATCACCCCTCCACTTT
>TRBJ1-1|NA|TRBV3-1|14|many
CASSQDGQAAEAFF
TGTGCCAGCAGCCAAGATGGGCAGGCGGCTGAAGCTTTCTTT
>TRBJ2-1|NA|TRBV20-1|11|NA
CSATEVRVQFF
TGCAGTGCTACTGAAGTGCGAGTACAGTTCTTC
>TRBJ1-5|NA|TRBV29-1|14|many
CSVGGSYSNQPQHF
TGCAGCGTTGGGGGGTCCTATAGCAATCAGCCCCAGCATTTT
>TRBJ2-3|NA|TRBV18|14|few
CASSRRDGTDTQYF
TGTGCCAGCTCACGGAGGGACGGTACAGATACGCAGTATTTT
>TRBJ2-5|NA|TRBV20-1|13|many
CSARPGVQETQYF
TGCAGTGCTAGACCGGGGGTCCAAGAGACCCAGTACTTC